This TCR beta chain comes out of a study of early T cells in non-severe SARS-CoV-2 infection. MiXCR was run by TCRdb on the 5' RACE reads, yielding one entry per CDR3 protein. This sample has about 60,000 distinct CDR3 sequences, with around 5.2% found just once. This clonotype appeared many times. V lost 7 bases, J lost 0 bases, and 15 bases lay in between. The germline CDR1 and CDR2 sequences are MNHEY and SVGEGT. This CDR3 is built from 16 residues. The clonotype was recovered from an adult who was a healthcare worker with PCR-confirmed SARS-CoV-2 infection or an uninfected control (not recorded which). Sequenced input: whole blood. The chain carries TRBV6-2 or TRBV6-3 and TRBJ2-2; D not certain. This CDR3 is CASTKWASPNTGELFF. The CDR3 DNA sequence: TGTGCCAGCACCAAGTGGGCGTCTCCGAACACCGGGGAGCTGTTTTTT.